This T cell receptor (beta chain) was found in a study of blood T cell repertoires in COVID-19. Study context: Donors in the United States, Italy and Spain gave samples during acute or convalescent COVID-19.

This CDR3 is built from 14 residues. After removal of 8 bases from V and 7 bases from J, the junction contained 7 bases not matched to a gene. CDR1 is MRHNA and CDR2 is SNTAGT in the germline V gene. Sequenced by immunoSEQ multiplex PCR; TCRdb stores in-frame clones only, minus some. The sample records roughly 180,000 clones, approximately 85% being singletons. Individuals aged about 18 to 89 years were recruited from 24 US areas. Cohorts were determined from participant-reported clinical history. Two negative PCRs, clearance, or symptom resolution characterized the recovered Cohort 3 donors. This rearrangement joins TRBV6-4 to TRBJ2-1, with 11 bases identical to TRBD2. The receptor was isolated from a woman aged 30 to 39 who had recovered from COVID-19. The sample taken for sequencing was PBMCs or T cells enriched from blood (not recorded which). Written as DNA, the CDR3 is TGTGCCAGCTCCGGACTAGCGGGTTCAAATGAGCAGTTCTTC. It yields the protein CASSGLAGSNEQFF.